This T cell receptor beta chain derives from a study of neoadjuvant anti-PD-1 for oral cavity cancer. Comment on this clone: Its target is unknown.

PBMC libraries mostly used about 500 ng of input genomic DNA, with six replicates per sample. Only in-frame clones appear in the TCRdb table, and some are missing; sequencing was by immunoSEQ multiplex PCR. In the table there are about 16,000 clones, 65% to 70% of which are singletons. Stage II-IVA oral cavity squamous cell carcinoma was new and untreated by systemic or radiation therapy. The V gene's germline CDR1 is MGHDK and CDR2 SYGVNS. The CDR3 covers 15 residues. Trimming left V 2 bases short and J 2 bases short, with 12 bases between. Findings and limits, study-wide: Each response group had just three patients in TCR analyses.

The chain recombines TRBV25-1 with TRBJ1-2, with a tentative D call TRBD1 (6 bases). The input for sequencing was PBMCs, taken before nivolumab (anti-PD-1) treatment. This clonotype originated in a person between 40 and 85 years old with oral cavity squamous cell carcinoma. The chain's CDR3 is CASSEPGHQNYGYTF. CDR3 nucleotides: TGTGCCAGCAGTGAACCGGGACATCAGAACTATGGCTACACCTTC.